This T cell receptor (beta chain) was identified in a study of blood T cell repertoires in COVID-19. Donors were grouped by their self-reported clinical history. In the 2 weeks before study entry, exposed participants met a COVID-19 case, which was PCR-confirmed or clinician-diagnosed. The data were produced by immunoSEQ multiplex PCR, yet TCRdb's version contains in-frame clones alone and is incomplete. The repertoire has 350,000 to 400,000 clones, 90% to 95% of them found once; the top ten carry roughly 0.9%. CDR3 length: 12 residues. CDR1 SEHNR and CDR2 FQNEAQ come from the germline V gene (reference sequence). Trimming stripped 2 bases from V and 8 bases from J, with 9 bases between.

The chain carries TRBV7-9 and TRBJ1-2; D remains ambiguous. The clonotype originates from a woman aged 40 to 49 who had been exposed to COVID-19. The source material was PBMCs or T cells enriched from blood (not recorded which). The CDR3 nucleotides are TGTGCCAGCAGCTTACGGGCGGGCGGCTACACCTTC. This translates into CASSLRAGGYTF.